This TCR beta chain was observed in a study of blood T cell repertoires in COVID-19. On the study more broadly: The United States, Italy and Spain supplied acute and convalescent COVID-19 samples. PBMCs, B-cell-depleted T cells, or T cells provided the cDNA or gDNA that made up the material.

Patients at the Seattle site were enrolled during active infection and followed longitudinally. The authors' processing: Estimation of nucleated cell counts relied on the amplification of reference gene primers. Libraries were prepared by immunoSEQ multiplex PCR; TCRdb keeps only in-frame clonotypes and omits some of them. V and J calls and clone size follow that table, whereas D and trimming were derived from the DNA. In the table there are roughly 200,000 clones, 82% of which are singletons. This clone occurred many times. A junction boundary mismatches the germline segment, possibly from a read error. The CDR3 consists of 13 residues. CDR1 SQVTM and CDR2 ANQGSEA come from the germline V gene.

The sequence was obtained from a woman aged 80 or over with COVID-19, enrolled during active disease. The J gene is TRBJ1-4, the V gene TRBV29-1, with 8 bases that match TRBD1. The material sequenced was peripheral blood. CDR3 DNA: TGCAGCGTTGGGACAGGGAGTAATCAAAAACTGTTTTTT. Encoded protein: CSVGTGSNQKLFF.